Listed below are T cell receptor beta chains from one sample, sequenced in a study of T cell responses to AZD1222 COVID-19 vaccine. The repertoire was sequenced with immunoSEQ multiplex PCR; TCRdb's copy has only in-frame clones and lacks some. The sample records under 150,000 clones, over 85% being singletons. The sample consisted of peripheral blood, taken on day 0 of AZD1222 vaccination. These receptors were obtained from an adult in good health. Each CDR3 is given with its conserved first and last residue. The D gene is left open where the match is weak. Size values are once, few and many counts, or a class for expanded clones, and some rows have none.

V: TRBV2
J: TRBJ2-5
D: -
size: -
DNA: TGTGCCAGCAGTGGGGGGGACCATACCCCCCCGTACCAAGAGACCCAGTACTTC
CDR3: CASSGGDHTPPYQETQYF

V: TRBV4-1
J: TRBJ1-4
D: -
size: -
DNA: TGCGCCAGCAGCCAAGTTGGATCTGGCGAAAAACTGTTTTTT
CDR3: CASSQVGSGEKLFF

V: TRBV27
J: TRBJ2-6
D: TRBD1
size: -
DNA: TGTGCCAGCACTAGGACAGGGGGCCAGACTGGGGCCAACGTCCTGACTTTC
CDR3: CASTRTGGQTGANVLTF

V: TRBV5-1
J: TRBJ1-1
D: TRBD1
size: -
DNA: TGCGCCAGCAGCTTTGCAGGGGGCGTCGAAGCTTTCTTT
CDR3: CASSFAGGVEAFF

V: TRBV12-3/TRBV12-4
J: TRBJ2-5
D: -
size: -
DNA: TGTGCCAGCAGTTTGGGCAACCAAGAGACCCAGTACTTC
CDR3: CASSLGNQETQYF

V: TRBV5-1
J: TRBJ1-1
D: TRBD1
size: few
DNA: TGCGCCAGCAGCCACCGGACAGGGAGGGGGAACACTGAAGCTTTCTTT
CDR3: CASSHRTGRGNTEAFF

V: TRBV24-1
J: TRBJ1-6
D: -
size: -
DNA: TGTGCCACCAGTGATCGGGACACCGAAAGCTCCTATAATTCACCCCTCCACTTT
CDR3: CATSDRDTESSYNSPLHF

V: TRBV28
J: TRBJ2-6
D: -
size: -
DNA: TGTGCCAGCAGTTCCACCTCCCCTGCTCGGGGCGCCGTTGGCATCCTCTGGGCCAACGTCCTGACTTTC
CDR3: CASSSTSPARGAVGILWANVLTF

V: TRBV15
J: TRBJ1-2
D: -
size: -
DNA: TGTGCCACCAGCAGAGAAGGTGGCCTCTATGGCTACACCTTC
CDR3: CATSREGGLYGYTF

V: TRBV18
J: TRBJ2-2
D: -
size: -
DNA: TGTGCCAGCTCACCACCGGGGGAGCTGTTTTTT
CDR3: CASSPPGELFF

V: TRBV28
J: TRBJ2-7
D: TRBD2
size: -
DNA: TGTGCCAGCAGTCCCTGGGGGGAGGGGTCCTACGAGCAGTACTTC
CDR3: CASSPWGEGSYEQYF

V: TRBV28
J: TRBJ2-2
D: TRBD1
size: once
DNA: TGTGCCAGCAGTTTCCCCTCCGGGACAGCAGACACCGGGGAGCTGTTTTTT
CDR3: CASSFPSGTADTGELFF